A selection of T cell receptor beta chains follows, all from one sample in a study of early T cells in non-severe SARS-CoV-2 infection. TCRdb passed the 5' RACE reads through MiXCR, listing each CDR3 protein once. The sample yields 30,000 or so distinct CDR3 sequences, about 5% seen once. Sequencing used whole blood. These receptor sequences come from an adult who was a healthcare worker with PCR-confirmed SARS-CoV-2 infection or an uninfected control (not recorded which). CDR3s include the opening cysteine and the closing phenylalanine or tryptophan. The D gene is left open where the match is weak. Rows may omit the clone size; those that give it use once, few, many or a size class.

TRBV4-2,-,many,CASGMEGNYGYTF
TRBV20-1,TRBD2,many,CSASRTSGTPYNEQFF
TRBV12-3/TRBV12-4,-,-,CASSLTYNTGELFF
TRBV19,TRBD1,few,CASSTQGARVEQYF
TRBV2,-,many,CASTLTGVATNEKLFF
TRBV20-1,-,many,CSARDLTGERNEQFF
TRBV27,TRBD1,few,CASSLGTVTGELFF
TRBV7-3,-,many,CASSKAGGGLETQYF
TRBV5-4,-,many,CASSLGSVHLLNSPLHF
TRBV4-1,TRBD1,many,CASSQVPGQSTDTQYF
TRBV7-3,-,many,CASSLSSSGANVLTF
TRBV13,TRBD1,many,CASSFRGTGELFF
TRBV6-1,TRBD1,-,CASRTDRAGANVLTF
TRBV20-1,TRBD2,many,CSARAPGGPKLGTDTQYF
TRBV6-2/TRBV6-3,-,-,CASSYRSIGYGYTF
TRBV7-2,-,many,CASSLAGNTDTQYF
TRBV2,TRBD1,few,CASSEAVTGVSQYF
TRBV7-9,-,many,CASSHTGLQRADTQYF
TRBV4-3,-,many,CASSQERQEDEQYF
TRBV4-3,-,many,CASSQEWGNTQYF